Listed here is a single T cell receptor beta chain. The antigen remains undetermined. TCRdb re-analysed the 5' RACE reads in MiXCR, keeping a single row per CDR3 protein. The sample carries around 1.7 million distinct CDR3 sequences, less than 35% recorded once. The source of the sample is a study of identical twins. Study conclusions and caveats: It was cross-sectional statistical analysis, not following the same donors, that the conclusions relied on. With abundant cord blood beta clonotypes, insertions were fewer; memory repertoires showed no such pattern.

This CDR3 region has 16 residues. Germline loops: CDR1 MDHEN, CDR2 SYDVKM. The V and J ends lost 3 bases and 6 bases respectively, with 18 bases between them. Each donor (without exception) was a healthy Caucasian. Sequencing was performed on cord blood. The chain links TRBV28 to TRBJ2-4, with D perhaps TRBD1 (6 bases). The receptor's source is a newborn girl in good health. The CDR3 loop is CASSLDLTGFGNIQYF. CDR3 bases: TGTGCCAGCAGTTTGGATCTAACAGGGTTTGGAAACATTCAGTACTTC.